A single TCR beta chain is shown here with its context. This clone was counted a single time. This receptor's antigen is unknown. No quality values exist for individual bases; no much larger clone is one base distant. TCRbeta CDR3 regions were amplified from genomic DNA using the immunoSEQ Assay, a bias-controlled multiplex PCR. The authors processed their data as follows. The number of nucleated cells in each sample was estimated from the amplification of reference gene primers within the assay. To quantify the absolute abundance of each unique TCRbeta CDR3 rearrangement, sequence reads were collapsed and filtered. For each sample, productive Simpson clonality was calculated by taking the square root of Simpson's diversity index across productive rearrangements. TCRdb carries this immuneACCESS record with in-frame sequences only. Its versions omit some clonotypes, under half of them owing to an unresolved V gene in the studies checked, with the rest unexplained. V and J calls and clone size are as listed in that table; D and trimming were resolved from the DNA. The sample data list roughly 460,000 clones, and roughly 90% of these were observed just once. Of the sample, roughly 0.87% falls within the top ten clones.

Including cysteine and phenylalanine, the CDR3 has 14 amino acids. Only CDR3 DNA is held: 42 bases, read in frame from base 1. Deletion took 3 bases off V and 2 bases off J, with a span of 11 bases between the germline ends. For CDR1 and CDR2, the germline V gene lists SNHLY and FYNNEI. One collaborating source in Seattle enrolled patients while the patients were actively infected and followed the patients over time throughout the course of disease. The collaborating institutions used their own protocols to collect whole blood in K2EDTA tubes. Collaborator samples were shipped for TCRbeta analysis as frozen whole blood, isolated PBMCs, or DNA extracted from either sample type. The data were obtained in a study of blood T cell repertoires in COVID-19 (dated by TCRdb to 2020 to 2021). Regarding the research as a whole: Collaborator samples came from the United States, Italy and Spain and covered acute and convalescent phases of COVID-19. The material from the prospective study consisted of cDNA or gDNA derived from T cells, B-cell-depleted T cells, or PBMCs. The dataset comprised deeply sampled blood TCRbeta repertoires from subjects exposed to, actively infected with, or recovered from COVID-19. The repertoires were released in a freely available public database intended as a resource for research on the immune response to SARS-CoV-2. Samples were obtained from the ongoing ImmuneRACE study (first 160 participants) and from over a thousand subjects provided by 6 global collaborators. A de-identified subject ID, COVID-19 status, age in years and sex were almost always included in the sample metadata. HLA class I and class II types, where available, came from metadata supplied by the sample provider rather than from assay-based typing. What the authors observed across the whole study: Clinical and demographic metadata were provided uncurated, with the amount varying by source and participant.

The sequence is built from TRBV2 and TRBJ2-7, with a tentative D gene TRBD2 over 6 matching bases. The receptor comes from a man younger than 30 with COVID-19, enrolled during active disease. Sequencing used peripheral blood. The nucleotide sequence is TGTGCCAGCAGTGAGGGTGGAGGGGCCTACGAGCAGTACTTC. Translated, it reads CASSEGGGAYEQYF.